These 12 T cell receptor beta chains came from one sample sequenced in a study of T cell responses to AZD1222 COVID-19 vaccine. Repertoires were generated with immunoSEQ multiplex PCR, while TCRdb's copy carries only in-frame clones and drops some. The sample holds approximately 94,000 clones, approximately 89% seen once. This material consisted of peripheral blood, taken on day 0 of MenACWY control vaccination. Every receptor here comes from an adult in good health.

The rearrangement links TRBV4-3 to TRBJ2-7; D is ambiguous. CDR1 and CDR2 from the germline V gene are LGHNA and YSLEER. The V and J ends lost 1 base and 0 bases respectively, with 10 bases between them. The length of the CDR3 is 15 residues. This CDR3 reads CASSQGTGASYEQYF. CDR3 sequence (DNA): TGCGCCAGCAGCCAAGGGACGGGTGCCTCCTACGAGCAGTACTTC.

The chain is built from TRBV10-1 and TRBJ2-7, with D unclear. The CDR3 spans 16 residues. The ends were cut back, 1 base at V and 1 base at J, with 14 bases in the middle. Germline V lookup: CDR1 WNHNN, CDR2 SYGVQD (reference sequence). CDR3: CASSEYRTARSYEQYF. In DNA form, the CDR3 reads TGCGCCAGCAGTGAGTACCGGACCGCGAGATCCTACGAGCAGTACTTC.

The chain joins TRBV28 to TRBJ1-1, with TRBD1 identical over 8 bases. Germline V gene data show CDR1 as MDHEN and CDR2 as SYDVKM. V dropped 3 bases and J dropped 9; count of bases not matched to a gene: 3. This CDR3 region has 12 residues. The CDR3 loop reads CASSFRTGQAFF. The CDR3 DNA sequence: TGTGCCAGCAGTTTCCGGACAGGGCAAGCTTTCTTT.

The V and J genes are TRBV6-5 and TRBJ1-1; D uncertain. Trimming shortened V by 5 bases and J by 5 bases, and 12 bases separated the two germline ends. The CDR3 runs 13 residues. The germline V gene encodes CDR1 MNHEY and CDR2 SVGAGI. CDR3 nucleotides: TGTGCCAGCAGTCGCTCGGGAGAAACTGAAGCTTTCTTT. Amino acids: CASSRSGETEAFF.

CDR3 in DNA: TGTGCCAGCAGCCATCGGGGAAATCAGCCCCAGCATTTT. This sequence encodes CASSHRGNQPQHF. The gene calls are TRBV3-1 (or the pseudogene TRBV3-2) and TRBJ1-5; D is ambiguous. This CDR3 contains 13 residues. V lost 3 bases and J 4 bases, leaving 7 bases between the germline ends. The V gene's germline CDR1 is LGHDT and CDR2 YNNKEL (reference sequence).

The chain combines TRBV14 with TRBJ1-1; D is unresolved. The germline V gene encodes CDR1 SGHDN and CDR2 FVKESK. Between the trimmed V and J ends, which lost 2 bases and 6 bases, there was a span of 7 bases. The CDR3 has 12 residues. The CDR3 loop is CASSQPHSEAFF. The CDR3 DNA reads TGTGCCAGCAGCCAACCCCACTCTGAAGCTTTCTTT.

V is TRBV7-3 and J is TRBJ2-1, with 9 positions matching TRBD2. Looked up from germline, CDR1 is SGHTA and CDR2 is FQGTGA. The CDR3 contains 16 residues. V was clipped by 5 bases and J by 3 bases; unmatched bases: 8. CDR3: CASSPWPSGDYNEQFF. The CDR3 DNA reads TGTGCCAGCAGCCCCTGGCCTAGCGGGGACTACAATGAGCAGTTCTTC.

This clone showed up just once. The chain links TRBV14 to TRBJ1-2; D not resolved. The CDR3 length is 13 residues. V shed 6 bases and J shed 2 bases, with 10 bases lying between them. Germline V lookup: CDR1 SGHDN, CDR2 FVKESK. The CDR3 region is CASRLDGNYGYTF. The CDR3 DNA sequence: TGTGCCAGCAGGTTGGACGGGAACTATGGCTACACCTTC.

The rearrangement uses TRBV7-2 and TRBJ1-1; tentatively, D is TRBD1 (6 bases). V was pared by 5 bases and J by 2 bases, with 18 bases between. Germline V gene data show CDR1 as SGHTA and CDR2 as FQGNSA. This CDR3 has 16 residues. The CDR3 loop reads CASSPGGRGHNTEAFF. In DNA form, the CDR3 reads TGTGCCAGCAGCCCCGGGGGGCGGGGTCATAACACTGAAGCTTTCTTT.

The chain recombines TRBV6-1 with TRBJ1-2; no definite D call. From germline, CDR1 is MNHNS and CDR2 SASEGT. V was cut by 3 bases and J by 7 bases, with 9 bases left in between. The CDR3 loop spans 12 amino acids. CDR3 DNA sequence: TGTGCCAGCAGTGATCTCGACCGTGGCTACACCTTC. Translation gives CASSDLDRGYTF.

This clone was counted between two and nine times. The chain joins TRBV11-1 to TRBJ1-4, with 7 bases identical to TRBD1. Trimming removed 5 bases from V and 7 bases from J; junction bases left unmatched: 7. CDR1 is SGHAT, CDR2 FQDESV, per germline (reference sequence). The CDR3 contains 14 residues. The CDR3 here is CASSHRQGAEKLFF. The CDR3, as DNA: TGTGCCAGCAGCCATCGACAGGGAGCTGAAAAACTGTTTTTT.

The CDR3 sequence: CASSPGTSGKGEQFF. For the CDR3, the DNA is TGTGCCAGCAGTCCCGGGACTAGCGGGAAGGGTGAGCAGTTCTTC. The chain joins TRBV27 to TRBJ2-1; TRBD2 agrees at 13 bases. Looked up from germline, CDR1 is MNHEY and CDR2 is SMNVEV (reference sequence). Trimming at V came to 5 bases and at J to 9 bases, leaving 7 bases not matched to a gene. The CDR3 length is 15 residues.